A selection of T cell receptor beta chains follows, all from one sample in a study of T-cell reconstitution after alpha-beta-depleted transplantation in children. TCRdb re-called the PCR reads through MiXCR, storing one row per CDR3 protein. The top ten hold roughly 4% of the sample, which has some 590,000 distinct CDR3 sequences, roughly 10% seen once. Source: PBMCs from the stem cell graft donor, taken from the stem cell graft. The receptors originated from a human donor who donated a stem cell graft to a child with acute myeloid leukemia. Both conserved end residues are part of each CDR3. D genes are given only for firm matches. Some rows mark clone size as missing; the rest say once, few, many or name a class of expanded clone.

>NA|TRBJ1-3|TRBV28|NA
TGTGCCAGCAGATTACCCGGGACCACCATATATTTT
CASRLPGTTIYF
>NA|TRBJ2-3|TRBV19|NA
TGTGCCAGTAGTTGGACAGCAACAGATACGCAGTATTTT
CASSWTATDTQYF
>NA|TRBJ2-7|TRBV6-1|many
TGTGCCAGCAAGATAGGACTCGGCTACGAGCAGTACTTC
CASKIGLGYEQYF
>TRBD2|TRBJ2-1|TRBV11-2|many
TGTGCCAGCAGCTATACTAGCGGTCACAATGAGCAGTTCTTC
CASSYTSGHNEQFF
>TRBD2|TRBJ2-7|TRBV6-1|many
TGTGCCAGCAGATCTAGCGGCAGCTCCTACGAGCAGTACTTC
CASRSSGSSYEQYF
>NA|TRBJ2-5|TRBV20-1|many
TGCAGTGCTAGAGATATGAGGCAAGAGACCCAGTACTTC
CSARDMRQETQYF
>TRBD1|TRBJ2-7|TRBV28|NA
TGTGCCAACACGGACAGGTTGCACTACGAGCAGTACTTC
CANTDRLHYEQYF
>TRBD2|TRBJ2-3|TRBV18|few
TGTGCCAGCTCACCAGGGACTAGCGGAGGCCGAGATACGCAGTATTTT
CASSPGTSGGRDTQYF
>NA|TRBJ2-2|TRBV28|few
TGTGCCAGCAGTCTCCGATTCGGGGAGCTGTTTTTT
CASSLRFGELFF
>NA|TRBJ2-1|TRBV20-1|NA
TGCAGTGCTAGAGATATGGTAGCCCCAGGGCAGTTCTTC
CSARDMVAPGQFF
>NA|TRBJ1-5|TRBV28|many
TGTGCCAGCAGCAGGGAGTTCAATCAGCCCCAGCATTTT
CASSREFNQPQHF
>NA|TRBJ2-1|TRBV7-6|NA
TGTGCCAGCAGCTTGACTCCCCAGGGTGATGAGCAGTTCTTC
CASSLTPQGDEQFF
>NA|TRBJ1-2|TRBV6-2/TRBV6-3|NA
TGTGCCAGCAGTCCCGATTCTTTTGGCTACACCTTC
CASSPDSFGYTF
>TRBD2|TRBJ2-2|TRBV20-1|many
TGCAGTGCTGCCGCGGGAGCGGGGGGCGGGGAGCTGTTTTTT
CSAAAGAGGGELFF
>NA|TRBJ2-3|TRBV12-5|NA
TGTGCTAGTGGTTTGATAGGTACAGATACGCAGTATTTT
CASGLIGTDTQYF
>NA|TRBJ2-3|TRBV20-1|many
TGCAGGGGCGGTGGGGGCACAGATACGCAGTATTTT
CRGGGGTDTQYF
>TRBD2|TRBJ2-5|TRBV20-1|NA
TGCAGTGCTAGAGACGATAACGCGGGAGACCAAGAGACCCAGTACTTC
CSARDDNAGDQETQYF
>TRBD1|TRBJ2-7|TRBV7-2|few
TGTGCCAGCAGCTTAGGAGGACAGGGTTGGTCCTACGAGCAGTACTTC
CASSLGGQGWSYEQYF
>NA|TRBJ2-4|TRBV5-1|many
TGCGCCAGCAGCGCTAGCGAGGACATTCAGTACTTC
CASSASEDIQYF
>TRBD1|TRBJ1-6|TRBV7-9|few
TGTGCCAGCAGCTCACAGGGGATCGACAATTCACCCCTCCACTTT
CASSSQGIDNSPLHF
>TRBD2|TRBJ2-7|TRBV27|NA
TGTGCCACACGGAGCGGGAACGGGGTAGAGCAGTACTTC
CATRSGNGVEQYF
>TRBD1|TRBJ1-2|TRBV7-8|many
TGTGCCAGCAGCTTCCCTTCCGGGACAGGCACTTTGACCGGCGGCTACACCTTC
CASSFPSGTGTLTGGYTF
>NA|TRBJ2-7|TRBV30|once
TGTGCCTGGAGTGTTAGGGGATCCCACTCCTACGAGCAGTACTTC
CAWSVRGSHSYEQYF
>NA|TRBJ2-7|TRBV9|many
TGTGCCAGCAGCCCTAACCCATGGGGCCACGAGCAGTACTTC
CASSPNPWGHEQYF
>NA|TRBJ2-2|TRBV4-3|NA
TGCGCCAGCAGCCAAGAGGGTACGAACACCGGGGAGCTGTTTTTT
CASSQEGTNTGELFF